These T cell receptor beta chains were read from a single sample in a study of STAT3 mutations in large granular lymphocyte leukemia. Measured with immunoSEQ multiplex PCR; TCRdb has only the in-frame clones, and not every one. The sample lists 15,000 to 20,000 clones, around 93% occurring once. Sample: peripheral blood mononuclear cells. These receptors all come from a man aged 60-69 years with T-cell large granular lymphocyte leukemia. Some clones in this sample may be carry-over from other donors' samples. The CDR3 runs from the conserved cysteine through the conserved F or W. The order of the fields is J gene, clone size, V gene, D gene, CDR3 protein, CDR3 DNA. The D gene is left open where the match is weak. Some rows have no size entry. The others give once, few or many, or a class for an expanded clone.

j_gene: TRBJ2-7; abundance: NA; v_gene: TRBV28; d_gene: TRBD2; CDR3aa: CASSPSGRLVEQYF; CDR3nt: TGTGCCAGCAGCCCTAGCGGGAGATTAGTTGAGCAGTACTTC
j_gene: TRBJ1-2; abundance: NA; v_gene: TRBV13; d_gene: NA; CDR3aa: CASSLGPSGYTF; CDR3nt: TGTGCCAGCAGCTTAGGCCCGAGTGGCTACACCTTC
j_gene: TRBJ2-3; abundance: NA; v_gene: TRBV19; d_gene: TRBD2; CDR3aa: CASSTGRFTDTQYF; CDR3nt: TGTGCCAGTAGTACCGGGAGGTTCACAGATACGCAGTATTTT
j_gene: TRBJ1-5; abundance: NA; v_gene: TRBV2; d_gene: NA; CDR3aa: CASRTGVAGNQPQHF; CDR3nt: TGTGCCAGCAGAACTGGGGTAGCCGGCAATCAGCCCCAGCATTTT
j_gene: TRBJ1-3; abundance: NA; v_gene: TRBV30; d_gene: NA; CDR3aa: CAWTLSGNTIYF; CDR3nt: TGTGCCTGGACCCTCTCTGGAAACACCATATATTTT
j_gene: TRBJ2-1; abundance: few; v_gene: TRBV18; d_gene: NA; CDR3aa: CASSPGPPYNEQFF; CDR3nt: TGTGCCAGCTCACCAGGGCCCCCTTACAATGAGCAGTTCTTC
j_gene: TRBJ1-1; abundance: NA; v_gene: TRBV5-6; d_gene: TRBD1; CDR3aa: CASSSRDRGPEAFF; CDR3nt: TGTGCCAGCAGCTCCCGGGACAGGGGGCCCGAAGCTTTCTTT
j_gene: TRBJ2-1; abundance: NA; v_gene: TRBV6-5; d_gene: NA; CDR3aa: CASSFPGSMEQFF; CDR3nt: TGTGCCAGCAGTTTCCCGGGCTCCATGGAGCAGTTCTTC
j_gene: TRBJ2-1; abundance: NA; v_gene: TRBV4-1; d_gene: NA; CDR3aa: CASSQDLTAYNEQFF; CDR3nt: TGCGCCAGCAGCCAAGATCTAACAGCTTACAATGAGCAGTTCTTC
j_gene: TRBJ1-2; abundance: NA; v_gene: TRBV6-1; d_gene: NA; CDR3aa: CASSSQGIDGYTF; CDR3nt: TGTGCCAGCAGTTCTCAGGGTATCGATGGCTACACCTTC
j_gene: TRBJ2-1; abundance: NA; v_gene: TRBV15; d_gene: NA; CDR3aa: CATSRDGREQFF; CDR3nt: TGTGCCACCAGCAGAGATGGGAGGGAGCAGTTCTTC
j_gene: TRBJ1-2; abundance: NA; v_gene: TRBV5-4; d_gene: NA; CDR3aa: CASSSGHRTTYGYTF; CDR3nt: TGTGCCAGCAGCTCTGGACACAGAACTACCTATGGCTACACCTTC
j_gene: TRBJ2-5; abundance: NA; v_gene: TRBV7-9; d_gene: NA; CDR3aa: CLGQPGRQETQYF; CDR3nt: TGTTTGGGTCAGCCAGGCCGCCAAGAGACCCAGTACTTC
j_gene: TRBJ2-3; abundance: NA; v_gene: TRBV12-5; d_gene: TRBD2; CDR3aa: CASGLVGLAGAVWDTQYF; CDR3nt: TGTGCTAGTGGTTTAGTGGGACTAGCGGGGGCTGTATGGGATACGCAGTATTTT
j_gene: TRBJ2-1; abundance: NA; v_gene: TRBV6-5; d_gene: TRBD2; CDR3aa: CASIGVAGNEQFF; CDR3nt: TGTGCCAGCATCGGGGTAGCGGGCAATGAGCAGTTCTTC
j_gene: TRBJ2-5; abundance: once; v_gene: TRBV5-1; d_gene: NA; CDR3aa: CASSFGPGETQYF; CDR3nt: TGCGCCAGCAGCTTTGGTCCGGGGGAGACCCAGTACTTC
j_gene: TRBJ2-1; abundance: NA; v_gene: TRBV28; d_gene: TRBD2; CDR3aa: CASSLWRGLAGEAEQFF; CDR3nt: TGTGCCAGCAGTTTATGGAGGGGACTAGCGGGAGAGGCTGAGCAGTTCTTC
j_gene: TRBJ2-3; abundance: NA; v_gene: TRBV5-5; d_gene: TRBD2; CDR3aa: CASSRLAVTDTQYF; CDR3nt: TGTGCCAGCAGCAGACTAGCGGTCACAGATACGCAGTATTTT
j_gene: TRBJ2-3; abundance: NA; v_gene: TRBV5-1; d_gene: NA; CDR3aa: CASSADTTDTQYF; CDR3nt: TGCGCCAGCAGCGCGGACACCACAGATACGCAGTATTTT
j_gene: TRBJ1-3; abundance: NA; v_gene: TRBV14; d_gene: NA; CDR3aa: CASSRPNSGNTIYF; CDR3nt: TGTGCCAGCAGCCGACCGAACTCTGGAAACACCATATATTTT
j_gene: TRBJ2-2; abundance: NA; v_gene: TRBV9; d_gene: NA; CDR3aa: CASSAQAVPGLNTGELFF; CDR3nt: TGTGCCAGCAGCGCCCAAGCCGTCCCGGGACTCAACACCGGGGAGCTGTTTTTT
j_gene: TRBJ2-7; abundance: once; v_gene: TRBV5-1; d_gene: TRBD1; CDR3aa: CASSMSGTGGYEQYF; CDR3nt: TGCGCCAGCAGCATGTCGGGGACAGGGGGGTACGAGCAGTACTTC
j_gene: TRBJ2-4; abundance: once; v_gene: TRBV5-5; d_gene: TRBD1; CDR3aa: CASSLLFSDRVAKNIQYF; CDR3nt: TGTGCCAGCAGCTTGTTATTTTCGGACAGGGTAGCCAAAAACATTCAGTACTTC
j_gene: TRBJ1-1; abundance: NA; v_gene: TRBV28; d_gene: NA; CDR3aa: CASLDSLNTEAFF; CDR3nt: TGTGCCAGCTTAGACAGCCTGAACACTGAAGCTTTCTTT
j_gene: TRBJ2-7; abundance: NA; v_gene: TRBV10-1; d_gene: NA; CDR3aa: CASSVGPDYEQYF; CDR3nt: TGCGCCAGCAGTGTGGGGCCCGACTACGAGCAGTACTTC
j_gene: TRBJ2-5; abundance: NA; v_gene: TRBV5-1; d_gene: NA; CDR3aa: CASSSGISLQETQYF; CDR3nt: TGCGCCAGCAGCTCCGGGATCTCTCTCCAAGAGACCCAGTACTTC
j_gene: TRBJ1-1; abundance: NA; v_gene: TRBV27; d_gene: NA; CDR3aa: CASRPGAKNTEAFF; CDR3nt: TGTGCCAGCCGTCCGGGGGCCAAGAACACTGAAGCTTTCTTT
j_gene: TRBJ2-1; abundance: few; v_gene: TRBV5-4; d_gene: TRBD1; CDR3aa: CASSTSDRFYNEQFF; CDR3nt: TGTGCCAGCAGCACCTCGGACAGGTTCTACAATGAGCAGTTCTTC
j_gene: TRBJ1-1; abundance: NA; v_gene: TRBV6-5; d_gene: NA; CDR3aa: CASRDFGSTDYEAFF; CDR3nt: TGTGCCAGCAGAGACTTCGGGTCGACGGATTATGAAGCTTTCTTT
j_gene: TRBJ2-7; abundance: NA; v_gene: TRBV7-6; d_gene: TRBD1; CDR3aa: CASSSRDRAREQYF; CDR3nt: TGTGCCAGCAGCTCCCGGGACAGGGCTCGCGAGCAGTACTTC
j_gene: TRBJ2-5; abundance: NA; v_gene: TRBV5-1; d_gene: TRBD2; CDR3aa: CASSLVFGGSPQETQYF; CDR3nt: TGCGCCAGCAGCTTGGTCTTTGGCGGGAGCCCTCAAGAGACCCAGTACTTC
j_gene: TRBJ1-5; abundance: NA; v_gene: TRBV2; d_gene: TRBD1; CDR3aa: CASSELGQGAHGNQPQHF; CDR3nt: TGTGCCAGCAGTGAACTTGGACAGGGGGCCCATGGCAATCAGCCCCAGCATTTT
j_gene: TRBJ1-2; abundance: NA; v_gene: TRBV19; d_gene: NA; CDR3aa: CASSTLRTGYTF; CDR3nt: TGTGCCAGTAGTACGTTGAGGACCGGCTACACCTTC
j_gene: TRBJ2-7; abundance: NA; v_gene: TRBV7-8; d_gene: TRBD2; CDR3aa: CASSTLAGGDEQYF; CDR3nt: TGTGCCAGCAGCACATTAGCGGGAGGGGATGAGCAGTACTTC
j_gene: TRBJ2-7; abundance: NA; v_gene: TRBV10-2; d_gene: TRBD2; CDR3aa: CASSDPGTSGSSYEQYF; CDR3nt: TGCGCCAGCAGTGACCCCGGGACTAGCGGGAGCTCCTACGAGCAGTACTTC
j_gene: TRBJ2-1; abundance: NA; v_gene: TRBV6-5; d_gene: NA; CDR3aa: CASSHKGFSYNEQFF; CDR3nt: TGTGCCAGCAGCCATAAGGGGTTCTCCTACAATGAGCAGTTCTTC
j_gene: TRBJ2-3; abundance: NA; v_gene: TRBV7-9; d_gene: NA; CDR3aa: CASSSERAGPDTQYF; CDR3nt: TGTGCCAGCAGCAGTGAGCGGGCCGGGCCCGATACGCAGTATTTT
j_gene: TRBJ1-4; abundance: NA; v_gene: TRBV7-2; d_gene: NA; CDR3aa: CASSSTGTTNEKLFF; CDR3nt: TGTGCCAGCAGCTCAACCGGGACAACTAATGAAAAACTGTTTTTT
j_gene: TRBJ1-1; abundance: NA; v_gene: TRBV19; d_gene: NA; CDR3aa: CASSIDRGNTEAFF; CDR3nt: TGTGCCAGTAGTATAGATAGGGGAAACACTGAAGCTTTCTTT
j_gene: TRBJ2-2; abundance: NA; v_gene: TRBV13; d_gene: TRBD2; CDR3aa: CASSSRTSGRSGELFF; CDR3nt: TGTGCCAGCAGCTCCCGGACTAGCGGGAGGTCCGGGGAGCTGTTTTTT
j_gene: TRBJ1-2; abundance: NA; v_gene: TRBV28; d_gene: NA; CDR3aa: CASRRQALFGYTF; CDR3nt: TGTGCCAGCAGACGACAGGCTCTCTTTGGCTACACCTTC
j_gene: TRBJ2-1; abundance: NA; v_gene: TRBV5-4; d_gene: NA; CDR3aa: CASSPGGRVDEQFF; CDR3nt: TGTGCCAGCAGCCCGGGCGGCCGGGTGGATGAGCAGTTCTTC
j_gene: TRBJ2-1; abundance: NA; v_gene: TRBV4-1; d_gene: TRBD1; CDR3aa: CASSQAGTGGREQFF; CDR3nt: TGCGCCAGCAGCCAAGCCGGGACAGGGGGCCGGGAGCAGTTCTTC
j_gene: TRBJ1-1; abundance: few; v_gene: TRBV5-4; d_gene: TRBD1; CDR3aa: CASSRGQGDTEAFF; CDR3nt: TGTGCCAGCAGCCGCGGACAGGGGGACACTGAAGCTTTCTTT
j_gene: TRBJ1-1; abundance: NA; v_gene: TRBV7-9; d_gene: NA; CDR3aa: CASSLGAGNTEAFF; CDR3nt: TGTGCCAGCAGCTTAGGGGCAGGGAACACTGAAGCTTTCTTT